These T cell receptor beta chains were read from a single sample in a study of vaccination and CD4 T cells after COVID-19. TCRdb reprocessed the PCR reads via MiXCR and lists one record per CDR3 protein. Among some 21,000 distinct CDR3 sequences listed, approximately 40% were seen once. These TCRs are of unknown antigen specificity. Specimen: CD4+ T cells from blood, cultured in vitro, collected before SARS-CoV-2 vaccination. These receptors came from a human donor who received a COVID-19 vaccine. The conserved cysteine and the conserved F or W are not part of the CDR3 here. Each record gives: V gene, clone size, CDR3 length, J gene, CDR3 protein. Part of the rows lack a size; the others show once, few, many or a class for expanded clones.

>TRBV12-5|NA|12|TRBJ2-1
ASGSPNYGNEQF
>TRBV6-1|few|12|TRBJ1-6
ASRDSSYNSPLH
>TRBV2|NA|12|TRBJ1-1
ASRGTGSWTEAF
>TRBV7-9|few|12|TRBJ2-7
ASSYRLAGDEQY
>TRBV5-1|NA|15|TRBJ1-2
ASSLGQGAPSNYGYT
>TRBV2|few|11|TRBJ1-6
ASLETGNSPLH
>TRBV20-1|NA|10|TRBJ2-5
SARRETETQY
>TRBV7-3|few|12|TRBJ2-5
ASSPGPSEETQY
>TRBV20-1|few|14|TRBJ2-5
SAREGRETAKETQY
>TRBV6-1|NA|17|TRBJ1-6
ASRRTYPGEGRDNSPLH
>TRBV2|NA|12|TRBJ1-2
ASSEYRDNYGYT
>TRBV7-2|NA|13|TRBJ2-1
ASSEGTSFYNEQF
>TRBV5-4|NA|13|TRBJ1-2
ASSLRLVQNYGYT
>TRBV6-5|NA|14|TRBJ1-6
ASSYSWVVSDSPLH
>TRBV6-5|NA|13|TRBJ1-1
ASSYSSPGSTEAF
>TRBV6-1|NA|11|TRBJ2-2
ASSRQGRGELF
>TRBV7-8|NA|13|TRBJ2-3
ASSPDGGTGGTQY
>TRBV10-1|NA|11|TRBJ1-1
ASSEDGNTEAF
>TRBV6-1|NA|11|TRBJ2-2
ASRPGNTGELF
>TRBV6-4|few|14|TRBJ2-3
ASSDPGSGFGDTQY
>TRBV4-2|NA|13|TRBJ1-2
ASSQRTIPNYGYT
>TRBV12-3/TRBV12-4|few|14|TRBJ2-7
ASKVVSGGIDYEQY
>TRBV20-1|medium-sized|12|TRBJ1-1
SARDQGGNTEAF
>TRBV6-1|few|11|TRBJ1-2
ASTGLGRHGYT
>TRBV20-1|few|13|TRBJ1-2
SARDRPGSNYGYT
>TRBV6-5|few|12|TRBJ2-1
ASSYWGRGNEQF
>TRBV24-1|few|13|TRBJ2-5
ATSDYRELGETQY
>TRBV11-3|NA|13|TRBJ2-3
ASSPRQGATDTQY
>TRBV2|NA|13|TRBJ1-1
ASRRGRSLGTEAF
>TRBV7-2|NA|12|TRBJ2-2
ASNPGENTGELF
>TRBV10-1|NA|14|TRBJ2-7
ASSETGGTLLNEQY
>TRBV7-9|NA|17|TRBJ1-3
ASSFRTPGQGFSGNTIY
>TRBV15|few|19|TRBJ2-5
ATSRGHLTSGGATLPETQY
>TRBV12-3/TRBV12-4|few|12|TRBJ2-7
ASSPGTGPYEQY
>TRBV5-1|NA|10|TRBJ2-7
ASSHDRVEQY
>TRBV10-1|NA|12|TRBJ2-1
ASSPSGGYNEQF
>TRBV6-1|NA|16|TRBJ1-5
ASSTHYLFGRVNQPQH
>TRBV4-1|NA|15|TRBJ1-1
ASSQPSGRVSSPEAF
>TRBV20-1|few|11|TRBJ2-5
SGRGPLQETQY
>TRBV7-9|NA|14|TRBJ1-2
ASSLEDPSRGGGYT
>TRBV6-1|few|15|TRBJ1-1
ASSELGGQGASTEAF
>TRBV30|NA|15|TRBJ1-4
AWSEGRGAPGREKLF
>TRBV5-6|NA|14|TRBJ2-5
ASSPLRGADLETQY
>TRBV20-1|NA|14|TRBJ2-5
SATPSQGLIGETQY
>TRBV30|NA|10|TRBJ1-1
ASKTPNTEAF
>TRBV5-1|NA|11|TRBJ2-5
ASSLGYMETQY
>TRBV7-9|NA|11|TRBJ1-2
ASSLGQTYGYT
>TRBV5-4|NA|12|TRBJ1-6
ASSSNRGNSPLH
>TRBV6-1|NA|15|TRBJ2-3
ASSEPGLAETTDTQY
>TRBV6-1|few|13|TRBJ1-2
ASSGRRALNYGYT
>TRBV7-6|few|11|TRBJ1-2
ASSQVQGGGYT
>TRBV6-5|few|14|TRBJ2-3
ASSYGLGGGTDTQY
>TRBV6-5|NA|10|TRBJ2-5
ASSYSTETQY
>TRBV7-2|NA|12|TRBJ2-7
ASSFVGGTYEQY
>TRBV4-2|NA|13|TRBJ2-2
ASSQDKASTGELF
>TRBV7-3|NA|14|TRBJ2-1
ASSLGSGGAYNEQF
>TRBV2|few|13|TRBJ1-1
ASTRTGGLNTEAF
>TRBV6-1|NA|12|TRBJ2-3
ASKRGGEGDTQY
>TRBV27|once|12|TRBJ1-4
ASSSPDTNEKLF